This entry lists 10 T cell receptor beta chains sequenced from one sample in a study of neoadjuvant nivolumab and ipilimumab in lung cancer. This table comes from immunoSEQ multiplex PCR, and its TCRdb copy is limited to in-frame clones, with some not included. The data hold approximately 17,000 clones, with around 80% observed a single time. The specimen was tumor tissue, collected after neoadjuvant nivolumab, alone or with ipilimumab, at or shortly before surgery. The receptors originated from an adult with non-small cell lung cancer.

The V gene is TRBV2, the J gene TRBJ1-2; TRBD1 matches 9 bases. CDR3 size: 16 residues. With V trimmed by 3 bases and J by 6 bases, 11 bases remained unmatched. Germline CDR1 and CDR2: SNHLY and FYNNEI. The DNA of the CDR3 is TGTGCCAGCAGTGAGGTTACCGGGACAGGGAAGGATGGCTACACCTTC. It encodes CASSEVTGTGKDGYTF.

CDR3 loop: CASVTGGEQFF. In nucleotides, the CDR3 is TGTGCCAGTGTAACAGGGGGCGAGCAGTTCTTC. The chain combines TRBV25-1 with TRBJ2-1; 9 nucleotides agree with TRBD1. The V gene end was trimmed by 9 bases and the J gene end by 10 bases; junction bases not matched to a gene: 4. Germline CDR1 and CDR2: MGHDK and SYGVNS. This CDR3 region has 11 residues.

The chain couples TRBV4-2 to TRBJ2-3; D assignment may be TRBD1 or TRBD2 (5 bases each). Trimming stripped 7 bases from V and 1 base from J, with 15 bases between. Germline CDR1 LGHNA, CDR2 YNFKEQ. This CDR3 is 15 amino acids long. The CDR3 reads CASTPLRGGTDTQYF. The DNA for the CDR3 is TGTGCCAGCACCCCCTTGAGGGGTGGCACAGATACGCAGTATTTT.

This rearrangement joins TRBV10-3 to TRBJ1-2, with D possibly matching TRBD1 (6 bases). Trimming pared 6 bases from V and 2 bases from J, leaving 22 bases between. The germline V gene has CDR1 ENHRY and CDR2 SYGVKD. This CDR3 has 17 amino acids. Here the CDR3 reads CAIRPSAGDTKNYGYTF. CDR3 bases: TGTGCCATCAGACCATCGGCGGGGGACACAAAGAACTATGGCTACACCTTC.

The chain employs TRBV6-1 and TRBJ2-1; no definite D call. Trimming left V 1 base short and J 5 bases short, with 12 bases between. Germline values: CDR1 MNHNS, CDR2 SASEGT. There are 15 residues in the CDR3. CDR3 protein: CASSEVYPSDNEQFF. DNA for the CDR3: TGTGCCAGCAGTGAAGTCTATCCCTCTGACAATGAGCAGTTCTTC.

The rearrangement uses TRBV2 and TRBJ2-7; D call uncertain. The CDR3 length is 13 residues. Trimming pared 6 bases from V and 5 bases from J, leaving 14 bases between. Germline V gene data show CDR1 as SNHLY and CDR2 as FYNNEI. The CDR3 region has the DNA TGTGCCAGCAGATGGCAGGTCAGCCACGAGCAGTACTTC. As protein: CASRWQVSHEQYF.

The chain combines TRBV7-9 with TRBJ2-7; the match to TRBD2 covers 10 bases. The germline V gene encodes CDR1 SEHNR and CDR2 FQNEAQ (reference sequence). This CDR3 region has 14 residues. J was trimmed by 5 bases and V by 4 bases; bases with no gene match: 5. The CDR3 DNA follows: TGTGCCAGCAGCTCTAGCGGGAGTCTGGACGAGCAGTACTTC. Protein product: CASSSSGSLDEQYF.

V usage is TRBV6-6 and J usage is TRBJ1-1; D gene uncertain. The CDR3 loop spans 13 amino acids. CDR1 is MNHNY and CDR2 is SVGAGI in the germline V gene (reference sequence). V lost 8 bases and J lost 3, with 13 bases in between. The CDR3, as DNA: TGTGCCAGCGTGTCGAGGGCTGACACTGAAGCTTTCTTT. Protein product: CASVSRADTEAFF.

DNA of the CDR3: TGTGCCAGCAGCCGGGGGTCCCCGGATGAAAAACTGTTTTTT. Its translation is CASSRGSPDEKLFF. The chain employs TRBV28 and TRBJ1-4; D possibly corresponds to TRBD1 (5 bases). The CDR3 has 14 residues. Germline lookup yields CDR1 MDHEN and CDR2 SYDVKM. The V end lost 6 bases, the J end lost 6 bases, and 14 bases lay between the germline ends.

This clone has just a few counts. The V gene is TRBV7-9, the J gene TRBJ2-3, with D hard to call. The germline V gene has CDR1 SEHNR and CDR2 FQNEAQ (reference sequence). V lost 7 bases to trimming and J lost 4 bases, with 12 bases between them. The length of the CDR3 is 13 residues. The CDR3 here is CASTSRWADTQYF. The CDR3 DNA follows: TGTGCCAGCACCTCCCGGTGGGCAGATACGCAGTATTTT.